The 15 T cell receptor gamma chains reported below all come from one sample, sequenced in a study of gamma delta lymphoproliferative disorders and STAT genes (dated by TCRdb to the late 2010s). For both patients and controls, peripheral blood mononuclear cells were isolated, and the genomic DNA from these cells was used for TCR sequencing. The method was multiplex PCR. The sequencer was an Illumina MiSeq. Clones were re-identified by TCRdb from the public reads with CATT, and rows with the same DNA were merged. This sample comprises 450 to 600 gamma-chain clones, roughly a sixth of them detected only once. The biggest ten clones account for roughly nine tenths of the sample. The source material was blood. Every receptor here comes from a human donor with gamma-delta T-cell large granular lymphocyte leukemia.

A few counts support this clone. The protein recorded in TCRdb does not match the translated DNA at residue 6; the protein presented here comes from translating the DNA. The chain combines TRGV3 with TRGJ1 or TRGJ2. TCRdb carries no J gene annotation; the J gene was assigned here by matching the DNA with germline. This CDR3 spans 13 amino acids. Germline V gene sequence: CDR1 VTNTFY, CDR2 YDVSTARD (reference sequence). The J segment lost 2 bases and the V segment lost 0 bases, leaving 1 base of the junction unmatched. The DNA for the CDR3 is TGTGCCACCTGGGACAGGCATTATTATAAGAAACTCTTT. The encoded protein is CATWDRHYYKKLF.

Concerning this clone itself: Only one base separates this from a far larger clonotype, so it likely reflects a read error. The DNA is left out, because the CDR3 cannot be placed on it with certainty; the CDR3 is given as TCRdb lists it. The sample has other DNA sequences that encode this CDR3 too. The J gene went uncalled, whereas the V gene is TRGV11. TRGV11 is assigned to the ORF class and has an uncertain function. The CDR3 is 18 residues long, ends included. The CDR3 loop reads CTTVPAGLTRRKWYKKLF.

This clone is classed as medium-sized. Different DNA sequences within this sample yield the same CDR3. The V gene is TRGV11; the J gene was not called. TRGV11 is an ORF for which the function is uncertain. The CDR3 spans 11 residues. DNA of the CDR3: TGTGCCTGCTGGATCCGACGGCCAAAGACGTTT. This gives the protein CACWIRRPKTF.

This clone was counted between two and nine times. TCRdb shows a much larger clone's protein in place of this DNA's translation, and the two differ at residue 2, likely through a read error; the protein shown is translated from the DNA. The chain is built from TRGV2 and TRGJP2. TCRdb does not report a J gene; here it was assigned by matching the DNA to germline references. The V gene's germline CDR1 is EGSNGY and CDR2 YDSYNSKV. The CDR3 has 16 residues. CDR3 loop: CTTWDGPGSSDWIKTF. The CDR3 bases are TGTACCACCTGGGACGGGCCGGGGAGTAGTGATTGGATCAAGACGTTT.

CDR3 amino acids: CATWATHYYKKLF. CDR3 DNA: TGTGCCACCTGGGCTACTCATTATTATAAGAAACTCTTT. V is TRGV8 and J is TRGJ1 or TRGJ2. TCRdb gives no J gene; it was assigned here by matching the DNA to germline. This CDR3 comprises 13 residues. Germline V lookup: CDR1 VENAVY, CDR2 YDSYNSRV. J was trimmed by 2 bases and V by 5 bases; bases with no gene match: 6.

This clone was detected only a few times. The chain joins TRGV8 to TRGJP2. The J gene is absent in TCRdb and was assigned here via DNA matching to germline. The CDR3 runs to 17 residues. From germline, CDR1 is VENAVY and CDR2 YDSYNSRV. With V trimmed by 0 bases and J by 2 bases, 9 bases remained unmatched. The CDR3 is CATWDRPNLSSDWIKTF. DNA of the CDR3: TGTGCCACCTGGGATAGGCCTAATCTCAGTAGTGATTGGATCAAGACGTTT.

CDR3 nucleotides: TGTGCCTTGTGGGAGGTGCAAGAGTTGGGCAAAAAAATCAAGGTATTT. Its translation is CALWEVQELGKKIKVF. V and J are TRGV9 and TRGJP. The J gene is not listed in TCRdb, so it was assigned here from a DNA match to germline. V shed 0 bases and J 4 bases; nucleotides not matched to a gene: 0. CDR3 length: 16 amino acids. The germline gives CDR1 GITISATS, CDR2 ISYDGTV (reference sequence).

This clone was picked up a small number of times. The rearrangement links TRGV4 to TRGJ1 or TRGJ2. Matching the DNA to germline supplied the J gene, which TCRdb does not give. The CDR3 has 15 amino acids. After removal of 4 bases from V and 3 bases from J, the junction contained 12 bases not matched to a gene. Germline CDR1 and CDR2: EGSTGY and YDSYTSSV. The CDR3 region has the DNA TGTGCCACCTGGGACGGGCCGAATCGTTATTATAAGAAACTCTTT. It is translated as CATWDGPNRYYKKLF.

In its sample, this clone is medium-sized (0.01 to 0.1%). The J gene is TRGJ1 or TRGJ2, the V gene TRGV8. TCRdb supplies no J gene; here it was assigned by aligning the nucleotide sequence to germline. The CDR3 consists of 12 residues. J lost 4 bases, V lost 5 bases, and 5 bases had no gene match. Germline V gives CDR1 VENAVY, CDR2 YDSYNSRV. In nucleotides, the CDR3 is TGTGCCACCTGGGTGCTGTATTATAAGAAACTCTTT. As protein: CATWVLYYKKLF.

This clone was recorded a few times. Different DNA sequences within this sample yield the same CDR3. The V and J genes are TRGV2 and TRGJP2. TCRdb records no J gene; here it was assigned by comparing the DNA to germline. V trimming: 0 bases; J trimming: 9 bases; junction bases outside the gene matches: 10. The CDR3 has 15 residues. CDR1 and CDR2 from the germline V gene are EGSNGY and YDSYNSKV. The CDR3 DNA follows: TGTGCCACCTGGGACGGGCGCAAAGCCTATTGGATCAAGACGTTT. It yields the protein CATWDGRKAYWIKTF.

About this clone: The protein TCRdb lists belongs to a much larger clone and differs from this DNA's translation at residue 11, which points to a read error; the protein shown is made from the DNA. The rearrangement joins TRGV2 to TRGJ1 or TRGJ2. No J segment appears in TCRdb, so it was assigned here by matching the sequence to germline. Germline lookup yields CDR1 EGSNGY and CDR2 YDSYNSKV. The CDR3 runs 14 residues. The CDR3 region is CATWDGPSYYEKLF. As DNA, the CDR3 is TGTGCCACCTGGGACGGGCCGTCGTATTATGAGAAACTCTTT.

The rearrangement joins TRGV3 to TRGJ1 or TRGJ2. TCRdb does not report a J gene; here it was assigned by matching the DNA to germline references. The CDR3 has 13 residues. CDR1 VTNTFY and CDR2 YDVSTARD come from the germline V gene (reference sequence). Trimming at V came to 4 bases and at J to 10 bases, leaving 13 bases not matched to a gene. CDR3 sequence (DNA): TGTGCCACCTGGGAAAGGAGGACGAGGAAGAAACTCTTT. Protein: CATWERRTRKKLF.

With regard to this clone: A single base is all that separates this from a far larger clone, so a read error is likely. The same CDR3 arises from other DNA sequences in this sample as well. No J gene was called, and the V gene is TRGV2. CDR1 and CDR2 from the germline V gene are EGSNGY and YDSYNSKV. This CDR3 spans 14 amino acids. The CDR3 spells CATWDGPSYYKKLF. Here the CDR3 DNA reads TGTGCCACCTGGGACGGGCCGTCGTATTATAAGAAACTATTT.

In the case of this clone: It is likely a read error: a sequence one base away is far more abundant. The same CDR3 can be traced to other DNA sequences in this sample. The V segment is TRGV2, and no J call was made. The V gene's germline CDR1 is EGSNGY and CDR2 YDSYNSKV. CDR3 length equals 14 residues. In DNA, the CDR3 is TGTGCCACCTGGGACGGGCCGTCGTATTATAAAAAACTCTTT. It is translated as CATWDGPSYYKKLF.

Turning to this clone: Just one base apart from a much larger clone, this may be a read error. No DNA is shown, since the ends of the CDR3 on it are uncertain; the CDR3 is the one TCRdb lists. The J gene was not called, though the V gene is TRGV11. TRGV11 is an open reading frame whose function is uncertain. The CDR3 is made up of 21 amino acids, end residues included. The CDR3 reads CTTVPAGLGKRWIRSDWIKTF.